These T cell receptor beta chains were read from a single sample in a study of human T cells and chemical hapten exposure. TCRdb used MiXCR to reprocess the RACE reads, holding one entry per CDR3 protein. The sample includes under 200,000 distinct CDR3 sequences, under 35% of them seen just once. The specimen was whole blood, collected in connection with sensitization to the hapten diphenylcyclopropenone (DPC). The receptors were sampled from a woman in her twenties or thirties with alopecia areata. Some clones in this sample may be carry-over from other donors' samples. Each CDR3 is given with its conserved first and last residue. The D gene is left open where the match is weak. A clone size is listed for some rows: how often the clone was seen (once, few, many), or a class if it is expanded.

cdr3_nt | cdr3_aa | clone_size | j_call | v_call | d_call
TGTGCCAGCTCACTCCTTTCGGAAGAAAAACTGTTTTTT | CASSLLSEEKLFF | few | TRBJ1-4 | TRBV18 | NA
TGCGCCAGCAGCCGAGAGTGGGGGCCGAACACTGAAGCTTTCTTT | CASSREWGPNTEAFF | NA | TRBJ1-1 | TRBV5-1 | NA
TGTGCCATCACACCCTCTGGGGATCAGCCCCAGCATTTT | CAITPSGDQPQHF | once | TRBJ1-5 | TRBV10-3 | NA
TGTGCCAGCAGTCCGAGGGGGCCCGGTCAGCCCCAGCATTTT | CASSPRGPGQPQHF | few | TRBJ1-5 | TRBV27 | TRBD1
TGTGCCAGCAGCTTATATGGACAACACTCTGGGGCCAACGTCCTGACTTTC | CASSLYGQHSGANVLTF | few | TRBJ2-6 | TRBV7-9 | NA
TGCAGTGCTAATCCCCTAGCGGGATTTCACAATGAGCAGTTCTTC | CSANPLAGFHNEQFF | NA | TRBJ2-1 | TRBV20-1 | TRBD2
TGTGCCAGCAGCCTTTATGGGGCCGGGGCAGATACGCAGTATTTT | CASSLYGAGADTQYF | NA | TRBJ2-3 | TRBV7-2 | NA
TGCAGTGCCCTTACCGGGACCTCCTACGAGCAGTACTTC | CSALTGTSYEQYF | few | TRBJ2-7 | TRBV20-1 | NA
TGCAGTGCTAACCGGGACACAGAGAACACTGAAGCTTTCTTT | CSANRDTENTEAFF | NA | TRBJ1-1 | TRBV20-1 | NA
TGTGCCGCGTCCCGGTTCTACAATGAGCAGTTCTTC | CAASRFYNEQFF | few | TRBJ2-1 | TRBV25-1 | NA
TGTGCCAGCAGCCACCTTCGGGAGCTGTTTTTT | CASSHLRELFF | few | TRBJ2-2 | TRBV3-1 | NA
TGTGCCATCCTTGAGGGGGGCACAGATACGCAGTATTTT | CAILEGGTDTQYF | few | TRBJ2-3 | TRBV10-3 | NA
TGTGCCAGCAGTTCAGCACAGTTTAATGAAAAACTGTTTTTT | CASSSAQFNEKLFF | NA | TRBJ1-4 | TRBV28 | NA
TGTGCCAGCAGTTTTGATTCGGGAGTCGAAGTCTACGAGCAGTACTTC | CASSFDSGVEVYEQYF | few | TRBJ2-7 | TRBV28 | NA
TGCGCCAGCAGTGATTCGGTCTCCTACAATGAGCAGTTCTTC | CASSDSVSYNEQFF | NA | TRBJ2-1 | TRBV10-2 | NA
TGTGCCATCAGTCCCGGGCCCCCTCGGGACACTGAAGCTTTCTTT | CAISPGPPRDTEAFF | NA | TRBJ1-1 | TRBV10-3 | NA
TGTGCCAGCAGCCAATTTGACAGCCAGAATCAGCCCCAGCATTTT | CASSQFDSQNQPQHF | NA | TRBJ1-5 | TRBV3-1 | NA
TGCGCCAGCAGCAACTCACAAGAGACCCAGTACTTC | CASSNSQETQYF | NA | TRBJ2-5 | TRBV5-1 | NA
TGTGCCAGCAGTGTGGGGCAGGGGGCGGCAGCTGAAAAACTGTTTTTT | CASSVGQGAAAEKLFF | NA | TRBJ1-4 | TRBV6-1 | TRBD1
TGTGCCAGCAGTTCCCCCGGGACTAGCGGCAATGAGCAGTTCTTC | CASSSPGTSGNEQFF | few | TRBJ2-1 | TRBV28 | TRBD2
TGTGCAACAGGGCCACTGAACACTGAAGCTTTCTTT | CATGPLNTEAFF | few | TRBJ1-1 | TRBV28 | NA